This T cell receptor (beta chain) was profiled in a study of CD4+ T cells in melanoma. Notes on the study in general: In melanoma, neoantigen-specific CD4+ T cells reportedly differed in differentiation state. CD8+ T cell, macrophage and B cell function reportedly correlated with neoantigen-specific CD4+ T cells.

The CDR3 has 13 residues. Germline assignment: CDR1 SGHNT and CDR2 YYREEE (reference sequence). V lost 1 base, J lost 0 bases, and 5 bases lay in between. On this clone itself: Its antigen remains unidentified.

The assay was immunoSEQ multiplex PCR, and TCRdb's table has in-frame clones only and misses some. The sample shows 9,500 to 12,000 clones, 65% to 70% of them seen only once. This chain connects TRBV5-4 to TRBJ2-7; D is unclear. The TCR originated in a human donor with melanoma. The sequenced sample consisted of cells from a culture (not recorded whether cultured in vitro). CDR3 amino acids: CASSLWSSYEQYF. The DNA of the CDR3 is TGTGCCAGCAGCTTGTGGAGCTCCTACGAGCAGTACTTC.